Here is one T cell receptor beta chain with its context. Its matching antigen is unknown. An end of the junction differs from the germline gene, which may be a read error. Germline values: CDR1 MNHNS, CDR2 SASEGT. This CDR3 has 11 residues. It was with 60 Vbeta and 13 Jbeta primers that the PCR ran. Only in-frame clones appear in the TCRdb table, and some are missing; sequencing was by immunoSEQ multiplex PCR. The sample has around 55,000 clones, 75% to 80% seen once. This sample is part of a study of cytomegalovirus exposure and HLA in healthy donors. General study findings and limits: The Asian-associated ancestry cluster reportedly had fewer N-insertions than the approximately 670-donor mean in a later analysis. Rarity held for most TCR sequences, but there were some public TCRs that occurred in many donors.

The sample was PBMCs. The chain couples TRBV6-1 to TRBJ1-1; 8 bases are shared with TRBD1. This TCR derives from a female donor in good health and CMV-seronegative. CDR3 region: CASSEEDRDHF. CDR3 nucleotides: TGTGCCAGCAGTGAAGAGGACAGGGACCATTTT.